Sequencing of this T cell receptor beta chain was carried out in a study of blood T cell repertoires in COVID-19 (dated by TCRdb to 2018 to 2021). Turning to the overall study: Samples covering the acute and convalescent phases of COVID-19 were provided by collaborators in the United States, Italy and Spain. Deeply sampled blood TCRbeta repertoires from subjects exposed to, actively infected with, or recovered from COVID-19 were included in the dataset. The material from the prospective study consisted of cDNA or gDNA derived from T cells, B-cell-depleted T cells, or PBMCs. The repertoires were released in a freely available public database meant as a resource for research on the immune response to SARS-CoV-2. The samples were drawn from the first 160 participants of the ongoing ImmuneRACE study and from 950 to 1,500 subjects provided by 6 global collaborators. The sample metadata nearly always contained a de-identified subject ID, COVID-19 status, age in years and sex. Where HLA class I and class II types were available, the types were taken from metadata supplied by the sample provider, not from assay-based typing. The paper's findings and limits, for the study overall: How much clinical and demographic metadata was included differed by source and by participant, and the metadata was provided uncurated.

A note on this clone: Its antigen has not been determined. One base away there is no much larger clone; base qualities are not given.

Collaborating institutions collected whole blood in K2EDTA tubes following their own protocols. For TCRbeta analysis, collaborators shipped samples as frozen whole blood, isolated PBMCs, or DNA extracted from either of those sample types. TCRbeta CDR3 regions were amplified from genomic DNA by means of the immunoSEQ Assay, a bias-controlled multiplex PCR. The study's processing was this. The number of nucleated cells in each sample was estimated by amplification of reference gene primers within the assay. To quantify the absolute abundance of each unique TCRbeta CDR3 rearrangement, sequence reads were collapsed and filtered. For each sample, productive Simpson clonality was calculated as the square root of Simpson's diversity index over productive rearrangements. The source is immuneACCESS, and TCRdb retained only in-frame sequences with V and J called. Part of the clones is not carried over; for the studies checked, unresolved V genes explain less than half of this, and the remainder is unexplained. D and trimming were read from the DNA, whereas the V and J calls and clone size are those reported in that table. The sample table contains 130,000 to 150,000 clones; only one count was recorded for roughly 90% of them. The ten largest clones capture less than 2% of the sample.

The receptor was isolated from a man aged 70 or older with acute or convalescent COVID-19. Sequenced material: peripheral blood.

The DNA reads TGTGCCAGCAGCCCGACCGACAGGGACTTTGGCTACACCTTC. Translated, it gives CASSPTDRDFGYTF. The chain is made from TRBV5-4 and TRBJ1-2, and TRBD1 aligns with 7 junction nucleotides. V and J are trimmed by 4 bases and 7 bases, and the gene matches miss 10 bases of the junction. Sequences SGHNT (CDR1) and YYREEE (CDR2) are obtained from the germline V gene (reference sequence). The CDR3 numbers 14 residues from cysteine through phenylalanine. Only the CDR3 DNA is retained, 42 bases long and in frame from the first base. The entire variable domain, with the stretches around the CDR3 drawn from the reference TRBV5-4 and TRBJ1-2 proteins, is ETGVTQSPTHLIKTRGQQVTLRCSSQSGHNTVSWYQQALGQGPQFIFQYYREEENGRGNFPPRFSGLQFPNYSSELNVNALELDDSALYLCASSPTDRDFGYTFGSGTRLTVV.